This T cell receptor beta chain was captured in a study of Ad26.COV2.S vaccination and SARS-CoV-2 variants. With V trimmed by 8 bases and J by 8 bases, 5 bases remained unmatched. Germline values: CDR1 MDHEN, CDR2 SYDVKM. The CDR3 is 11 residues long. As for treatment: 19 received Ad26.COV2.S at low or high dose, single or two shots; several received placebo; per-sample allocation not given. Vaccine and placebo recipients were sampled on day 63 after the first injection. TCRdb keeps only in-frame clones here, not all; method: immunoSEQ multiplex PCR. The repertoire consists of roughly 350,000 clones, with around 86% occurring once and the leading ten covering around 3.6%.

The sequenced sample was peripheral blood, obtained in a trial of Ad26.COV2.S vaccine versus placebo. The TCR comes from a person aged 18 to 65 who received the Ad26.COV2.S COVID-19 vaccine or a placebo. This chain joins TRBV28 and TRBJ1-1, with 7 nucleotides matching TRBD1. Here the CDR3 DNA reads TGTGCCAGCGCGCTACAGGGGGAAGCTTTCTTT. As protein: CASALQGEAFF.